This T cell receptor beta chain is drawn from a study of regulatory T cells in long-lasting Graves disease. Overall study findings and caveats: Persistent disease preferred TRBV28, TRBJ1-2 and TRBJ2-5. Persistent Graves' patients showed reduced TCR diversity versus newly diagnosed patients. Researchers reported studying only peripheral blood, not thyroid tissue.

The germline gives CDR1 SNHLY, CDR2 FYNNEI. The V segment lost 7 bases and the J segment 1 base; nucleotides outside the gene matches: 6. This CDR3 has 15 amino acids. Time point given: persistent/refractory GD, antithyroid drugs over 5 years with positive TRAb. TCR sequences were obtained from RNA taken from PBMCs. In regard to this clonotype: Its antigen is not identified. Just one base apart from a much larger clone, this may be a read error.

According to the study, TCR beta libraries were built with iRepertoire HTBI primers and CDR3-region Arm-PCR. TCRdb recomputed calls from the multiplex PCR reads with MiXCR, one row per CDR3 protein. Here the sample spans 310,000 or so distinct CDR3 sequences, roughly a fifth being singletons. This TCR came from a female donor with Graves disease. Sequencing used peripheral blood mononuclear cells (PBMCs), obtained when the disease was refractory, from a patient treated with antithyroid drugs. The J gene is TRBJ2-7, the V gene TRBV2; TRBD2 aligns across 11 bases. The CDR3 DNA is TGTGCCAGCAAGGTACTAGCGGGAGTTTCCTACGAGCAGTACTTC. Its translation: CASKVLAGVSYEQYF. Variable domain in full (rest from reference TRBV2 and TRBJ2-7): EPEVTQTPSHQVTQMGQEVILRCVPISNHLYFYWYRQILGQKVEFLVSFYNNEISEKSEIFDDQFSVERPDGSNFTLKIRSTKLEDSAMYFCASKVLAGVSYEQYFGPGTRLTVT.